A single T cell receptor (beta chain) is shown here with its context. Its antigen is unidentified. The data stem from a study of cytomegalovirus exposure and HLA in healthy donors. Regarding the study as a whole: A previous analysis found most TCR beta V segments productive roughly 90% or roughly 30% of the time. Researchers reportedly found TCR beta sequences accurately predicted most subjects' HLA-A and HLA-B alleles.

It was healthy bone marrow donors who served as donors. PCR used 60 Vbeta primers and 13 Jbeta primers. The data were produced by immunoSEQ multiplex PCR, yet TCRdb's version contains in-frame clones alone and is incomplete. In all, the sample yields 200,000 to 250,000 clones. Trimming at V came to 9 bases and at J to 5 bases, leaving 4 bases not matched to a gene. The CDR3 is 14 amino acids. Looked up from germline, CDR1 is MGHDK and CDR2 is SYGVNS. The clonotype originates from a girl aged 2-10 years in good health and CMV-seropositive. V gene TRBV25-1 combines with J gene TRBJ1-6, with 10 bases aligning to TRBD1. The sequencing input was PBMCs. CDR3 loop: CASSGTGDNSPLHF. The DNA of the CDR3 is TGTGCCAGTAGCGGGACAGGGGATAATTCACCCCTCCACTTT.